Below are 5 T cell receptor beta chains sequenced from a single sample in a study of blood T cell repertoires in COVID-19. Data came from immunoSEQ multiplex PCR; TCRdb stores just in-frame clones and leaves some out. Here the sample spans approximately 200,000 clones, approximately 84% being singletons. The sample taken for sequencing was peripheral blood. The receptors were gathered from an older woman with acute or convalescent COVID-19.

The gene calls are TRBV4-1 and TRBJ2-4; a weak D match, TRBD2 (6 bases). The CDR3 contains 16 residues. The V end lost 0 bases, the J end lost 0 bases, and 9 bases lay between the germline ends. Germline V gene data show CDR1 as MGHRA and CDR2 as YSYEKL. The CDR3 here is CASSQDRGLAKNIQYF. The CDR3 nucleotides are TGCGCCAGCAGCCAAGATAGGGGACTAGCCAAAAACATTCAGTACTTC.

The chain has TRBV6-1 and TRBJ2-7; tentatively, D is TRBD2 (5 bases). Germline lookup yields CDR1 MNHNS and CDR2 SASEGT. This CDR3 has 13 amino acids. The ends were cut back, 0 bases at V and 3 bases at J, with 6 bases in the middle. The CDR3 sequence is CASSEAGSYEQYF. For the CDR3, the DNA is TGTGCCAGCAGTGAAGCGGGGAGCTACGAGCAGTACTTC.

The rearrangement joins TRBV11-2 to TRBJ2-2; D is unclear. Trimming shortened V by 4 bases and J by 4 bases, and 4 bases separated the two germline ends. The CDR3 runs to 12 residues. Germline V gene sequence: CDR1 SGHAT, CDR2 FQNNGV. DNA of the CDR3: TGTGCCAGCAGCTCTTTCACCGGGGAGCTGTTTTTT. Protein: CASSSFTGELFF.

This chain links TRBV19 with TRBJ1-2, with D possibly TRBD1 on 6 matching bases. The V end lost 3 bases, the J end lost 2 bases, and 16 bases lay between the germline ends. Germline V gene data show CDR1 as LNHDA and CDR2 as SQIVND (reference sequence). The length of the CDR3 is 16 residues. The CDR3 is CASSIRLRTENYGYTF. CDR3 sequence (DNA): TGTGCCAGTAGTATCCGCCTCCGGACAGAGAACTATGGCTACACCTTC.

The chain recombines TRBV5-4 with TRBJ1-2; a weak D match, TRBD1 (6 bases). Germline-derived CDR1 and CDR2 are SGHNT and YYREEE (reference sequence). The CDR3 sequence is 15 residues long. The ends were cut back, 1 base at V and 5 bases at J, with 15 bases in the middle. In DNA, the CDR3 is TGTGCCAGCAGCTTGTCTGGGACACCAAATTATGGCTACACCTTC. This translates into CASSLSGTPNYGYTF. Combining the CDR3 with reference TRBV5-4 and TRBJ1-2 gives the whole variable domain ETGVTQSPTHLIKTRGQQVTLRCSSQSGHNTVSWYQQALGQGPQFIFQYYREEENGRGNFPPRFSGLQFPNYSSELNVNALELDDSALYLCASSLSGTPNYGYTFGSGTRLTVV.